This T cell receptor (beta chain) was identified during a study of T cell responses to AZD1222 COVID-19 vaccine. Study-wide points: Dominant at 160-218 and 743-854, vaccine-associated CD4 TCRs also spanned spike. Spike-specific TCR breadth and depth were elevated following two AZD1222 doses. Researchers took repertoire samples only after the peak T cell response had come.

Comments on this clone: Its antigen is unidentified.

Germline lookup yields CDR1 SGHNT and CDR2 YYREEE (reference sequence). The V end lost 9 bases, the J end lost 1 base, and 1 base lay between the germline ends. CDR3 length: 9 residues. Assay used: immunoSEQ multiplex PCR; TCRdb lists only in-frame clones, some missing. This sample carries 80,000 to 100,000 clones, 70% to 90% of them seen once, and the ten largest clones take about 6%. This sequence joins TRBV5-4 and TRBJ2-5; no clear D gene. The source of this sequence is an adult in good health. This specimen consisted of peripheral blood, obtained on day 0 of AZD1222 vaccination. CDR3 residues: CATQETQYF. CDR3 nucleotides: TGTGCCACCCAAGAGACCCAGTACTTC. The variable domain in full, with the rest retrieved from reference TRBV5-4 and TRBJ2-5, is ETGVTQSPTHLIKTRGQQVTLRCSSQSGHNTVSWYQQALGQGPQFIFQYYREEENGRGNFPPRFSGLQFPNYSSELNVNALELDDSALYLCATQETQYFGPGTRLLVL.